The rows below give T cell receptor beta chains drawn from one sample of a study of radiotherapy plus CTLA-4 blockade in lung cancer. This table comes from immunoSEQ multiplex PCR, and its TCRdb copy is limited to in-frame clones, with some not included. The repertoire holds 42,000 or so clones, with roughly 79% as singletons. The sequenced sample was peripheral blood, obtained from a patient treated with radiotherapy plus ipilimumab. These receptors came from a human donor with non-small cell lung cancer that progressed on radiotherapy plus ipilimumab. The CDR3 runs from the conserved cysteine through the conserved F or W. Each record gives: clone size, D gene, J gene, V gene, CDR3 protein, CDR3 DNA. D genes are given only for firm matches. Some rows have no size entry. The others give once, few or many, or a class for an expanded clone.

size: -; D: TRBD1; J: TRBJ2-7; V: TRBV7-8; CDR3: CASSQPGQGKYF; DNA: TGTGCCAGCAGCCAGCCCGGACAGGGGAAGTACTTC
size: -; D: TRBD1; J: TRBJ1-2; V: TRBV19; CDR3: CASSIETGGGGYTF; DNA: TGTGCCAGTAGTATCGAGACAGGGGGCGGAGGCTACACCTTC
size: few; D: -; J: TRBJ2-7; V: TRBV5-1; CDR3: CASSLGAYQTSFNEQYF; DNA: TGCGCCAGCAGCCTGGGGGCCTACCAGACTAGTTTCAACGAGCAGTACTTC
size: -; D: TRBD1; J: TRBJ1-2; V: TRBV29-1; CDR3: CSVEGQGYGYTF; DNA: TGCAGCGTTGAGGGACAGGGCTATGGCTACACCTTC
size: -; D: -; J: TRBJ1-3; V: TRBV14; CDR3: CASSQWASSGNTIYF; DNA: TGTGCCAGCAGCCAATGGGCGTCCTCTGGAAACACCATATATTTT
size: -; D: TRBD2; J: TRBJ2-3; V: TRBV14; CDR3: CASSQHRLATDTQYF; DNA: TGTGCCAGCAGCCAACACCGACTAGCGACAGATACGCAGTATTTT
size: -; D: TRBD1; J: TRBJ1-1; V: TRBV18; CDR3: CASSPALGGLEAFF; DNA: TGTGCCAGCTCACCAGCCTTAGGGGGCTTGGAAGCTTTCTTT
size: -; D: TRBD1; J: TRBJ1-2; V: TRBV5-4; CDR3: CASSPQGRNYGYTF; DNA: TGTGCCAGCAGCCCACAGGGGAGAAACTATGGCTACACCTTC
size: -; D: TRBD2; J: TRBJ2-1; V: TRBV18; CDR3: CASSQLAGGDEQFF; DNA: TGTGCCAGCTCTCAACTAGCGGGGGGGGATGAGCAGTTCTTC
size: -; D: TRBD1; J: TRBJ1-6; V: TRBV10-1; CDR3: CASSETLDRGNSPLHF; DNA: TGCGCCAGCAGTGAGACCCTGGACAGGGGCAATTCACCCCTCCACTTT
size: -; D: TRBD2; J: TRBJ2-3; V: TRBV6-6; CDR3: CASSYSGAGGTDTQYF; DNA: TGTGCCAGCAGTTACTCAGGGGCGGGGGGCACAGATACGCAGTATTTT
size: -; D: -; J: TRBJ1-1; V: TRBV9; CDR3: CASSGRDQNTEAFF; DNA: TGTGCCAGCAGCGGGCGGGACCAAAACACTGAAGCTTTCTTT
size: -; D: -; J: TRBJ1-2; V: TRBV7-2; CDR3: CASSTYNGYTF; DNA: TGTGCCAGCAGCACTTATAATGGCTACACCTTC
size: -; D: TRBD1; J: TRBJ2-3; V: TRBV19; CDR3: CASSIVGRGPTDTQYF; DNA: TGTGCCAGTAGTATAGTAGGCAGGGGGCCTACAGATACGCAGTATTTT
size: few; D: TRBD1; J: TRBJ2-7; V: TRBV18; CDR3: CASSGTGTSEQYF; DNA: TGTGCCAGCTCAGGGACAGGGACAAGCGAGCAGTACTTC
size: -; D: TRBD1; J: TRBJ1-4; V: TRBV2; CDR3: CASSGTGGATNEKLFF; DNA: TGTGCCAGCAGTGGGACAGGTGGAGCAACTAATGAAAAACTGTTTTTT
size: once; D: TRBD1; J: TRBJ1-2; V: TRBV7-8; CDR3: CASSSPGQGYYGYTF; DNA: TGTGCCAGCAGTTCCCCGGGACAGGGGTACTATGGCTACACCTTC
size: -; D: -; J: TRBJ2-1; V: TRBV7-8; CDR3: CASSPIEGLAAEQFF; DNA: TGTGCCAGCAGCCCCATAGAGGGACTGGCGGCTGAGCAGTTCTTC
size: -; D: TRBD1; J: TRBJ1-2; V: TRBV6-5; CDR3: CASSYGRGQGNYGYTF; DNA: TGTGCCAGCAGTTACGGGCGGGGACAGGGAAACTATGGCTACACCTTC
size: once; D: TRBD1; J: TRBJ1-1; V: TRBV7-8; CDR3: CASSTRTGNTEAFF; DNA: TGTGCCAGCAGCACCCGGACAGGGAACACTGAAGCTTTCTTT
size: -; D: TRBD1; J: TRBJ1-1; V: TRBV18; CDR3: CASSPGQGATEAFF; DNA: TGTGCCAGCTCACCGGGACAGGGAGCCACTGAAGCTTTCTTT
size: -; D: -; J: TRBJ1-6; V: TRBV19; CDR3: CASRASYNSPLHF; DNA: TGTGCCAGCAGGGCCTCATATAATTCACCCCTCCACTTT
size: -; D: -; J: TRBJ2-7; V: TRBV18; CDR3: CASSPTGNHEQYF; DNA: TGTGCCAGCTCACCTACAGGGAACCACGAGCAGTACTTC
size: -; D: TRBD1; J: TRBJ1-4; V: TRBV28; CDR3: CASREGQGAREKLFF; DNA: TGTGCCAGCAGGGAGGGACAGGGGGCGCGGGAAAAACTGTTTTTT
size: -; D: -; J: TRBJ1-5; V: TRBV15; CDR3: CATAQENQPQHF; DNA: TGTGCCACCGCCCAGGAAAATCAGCCCCAGCATTTT
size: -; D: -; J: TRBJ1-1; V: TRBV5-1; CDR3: CASSPPDSTEAFF; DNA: TGCGCCAGCAGCCCCCCGGACTCAACTGAAGCTTTCTTT
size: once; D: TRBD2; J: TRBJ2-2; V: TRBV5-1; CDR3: CASSQAGGPSSAGELFF; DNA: TGCGCCAGCAGCCAAGCGGGGGGGCCATCCTCCGCCGGGGAGCTGTTTTTT
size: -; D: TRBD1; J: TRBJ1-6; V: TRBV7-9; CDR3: CASSRGQGNSPLHF; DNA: TGTGCCAGCAGCCGCGGACAGGGAAATTCACCCCTCCACTTT
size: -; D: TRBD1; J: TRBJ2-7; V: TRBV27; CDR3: CASTTKWTGRGVGYEQYF; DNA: TGTGCCAGCACCACAAAATGGACAGGACGGGGCGTGGGGTACGAGCAGTACTTC
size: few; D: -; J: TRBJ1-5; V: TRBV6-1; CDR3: CASSEAGRGQPQHF; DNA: TGTGCCAGCAGTGAAGCGGGGCGAGGTCAGCCCCAGCATTTT
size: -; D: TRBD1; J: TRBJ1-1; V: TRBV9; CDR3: CASSGRPGTGGPNTEAFF; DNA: TGTGCCAGCAGCGGACGTCCGGGCACAGGGGGGCCTAACACTGAAGCTTTCTTT
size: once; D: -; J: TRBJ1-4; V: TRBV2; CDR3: CASSIQGSNEKLFF; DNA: TGTGCCAGCAGTATACAGGGATCTAATGAAAAACTGTTTTTT
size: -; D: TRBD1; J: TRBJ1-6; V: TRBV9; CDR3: CASSPWTGFSPLHF; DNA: TGTGCCAGCAGCCCCTGGACAGGGTTTTCACCCCTCCACTTT
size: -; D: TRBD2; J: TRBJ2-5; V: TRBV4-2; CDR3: CASSQDRSGGTETQYF; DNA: TGTGCCAGCAGCCAAGATCGTAGCGGGGGGACAGAGACCCAGTACTTC
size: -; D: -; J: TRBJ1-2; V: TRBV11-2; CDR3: CASSLVVGWAYGYTF; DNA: TGTGCCAGCAGCTTAGTAGTCGGCTGGGCCTATGGCTACACCTTC
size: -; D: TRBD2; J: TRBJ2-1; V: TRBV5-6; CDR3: CASSYGTSGNNEQFF; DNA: TGTGCCAGCAGCTACGGGACTAGCGGGAACAATGAGCAGTTCTTC
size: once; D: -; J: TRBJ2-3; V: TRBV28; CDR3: CASSSLRRQDTDTQYF; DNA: TGTGCCAGCAGTTCCTTGCGCCGACAGGACACAGATACGCAGTATTTT
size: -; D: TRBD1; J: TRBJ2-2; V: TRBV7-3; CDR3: CASSFGTGNTGELFF; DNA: TGTGCCAGCAGCTTCGGGACAGGGAACACCGGGGAGCTGTTTTTT
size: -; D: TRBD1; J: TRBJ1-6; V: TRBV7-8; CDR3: CASSFDRASYNSPLHF; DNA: TGTGCCAGCAGCTTTGACAGGGCCTCCTATAATTCACCCCTCCACTTT
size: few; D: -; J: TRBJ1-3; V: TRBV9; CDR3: CASSVGGVSGNTIYF; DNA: TGTGCCAGCAGCGTCGGGGGGGTCTCTGGAAACACCATATATTTT
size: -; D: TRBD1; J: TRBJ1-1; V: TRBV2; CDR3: CASTGGPNTEAFF; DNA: TGTGCCAGTACAGGGGGCCCGAACACTGAAGCTTTCTTT
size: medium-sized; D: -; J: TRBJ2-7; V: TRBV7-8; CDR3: CASRSTEQFPYEQYF; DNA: TGTGCCAGCAGATCTACCGAACAGTTCCCCTACGAGCAGTACTTC
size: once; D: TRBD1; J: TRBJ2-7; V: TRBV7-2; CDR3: CASRRTPQGAYEQYF; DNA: TGTGCCAGCAGACGTACCCCACAGGGGGCCTACGAGCAGTACTTC
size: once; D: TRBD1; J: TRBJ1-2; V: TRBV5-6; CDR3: CASSRRQGRGYTF; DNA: TGTGCCAGCAGTCGCCGACAGGGCCGTGGCTACACCTTC
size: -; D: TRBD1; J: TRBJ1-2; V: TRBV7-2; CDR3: CASSATQGHYGYTF; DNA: TGTGCCAGCAGCGCGACACAGGGGCACTATGGCTACACCTTC
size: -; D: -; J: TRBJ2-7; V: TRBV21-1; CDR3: CASSNRGRVYEQYF; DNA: TGTGCCAGCAGCAACAGGGGGCGAGTCTACGAGCAGTACTTC
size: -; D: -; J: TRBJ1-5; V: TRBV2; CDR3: CASRGTAGHSNQPQHF; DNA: TGTGCCAGCAGGGGTACGGCAGGCCATAGCAATCAGCCCCAGCATTTT
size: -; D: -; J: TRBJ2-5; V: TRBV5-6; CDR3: CASSLFGGLEETQYF; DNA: TGTGCCAGCAGCTTGTTCGGGGGTCTGGAGGAGACCCAGTACTTC
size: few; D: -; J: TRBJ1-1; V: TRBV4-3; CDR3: CASSQELTSEARDTEAFF; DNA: TGCGCCAGCAGCCAAGAGCTTACTTCAGAGGCCCGGGACACTGAAGCTTTCTTT
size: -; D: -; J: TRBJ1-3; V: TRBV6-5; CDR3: CASSYSGLSGNTIYF; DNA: TGTGCCAGCAGTTACAGCGGTCTCTCTGGAAACACCATATATTTT
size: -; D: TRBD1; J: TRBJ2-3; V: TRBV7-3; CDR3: CASGTGTDTQYF; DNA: TGTGCCAGCGGGACAGGCACAGATACGCAGTATTTT
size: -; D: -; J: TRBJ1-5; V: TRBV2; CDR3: CASSDRVNQPQHF; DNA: TGTGCCAGCAGTGACAGGGTCAATCAGCCCCAGCATTTT
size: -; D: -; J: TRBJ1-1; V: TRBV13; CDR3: CASSLLDGDALYTEAFF; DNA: TGTGCCAGCAGCTTATTAGACGGGGATGCTCTGTACACTGAAGCTTTCTTT
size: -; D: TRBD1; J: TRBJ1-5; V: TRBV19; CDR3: CASSPRQGGNQPQHF; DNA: TGTGCCAGTAGTCCGAGACAGGGGGGCAATCAGCCCCAGCATTTT
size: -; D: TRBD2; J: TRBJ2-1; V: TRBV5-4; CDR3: CASRPTSGGPPSSYNEQFF; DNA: TGTGCCAGCAGACCGACTAGCGGGGGCCCACCTAGCTCCTACAATGAGCAGTTCTTC
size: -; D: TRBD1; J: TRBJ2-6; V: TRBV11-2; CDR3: CASSPNRGLSRTGANVLTF; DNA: TGTGCCAGCAGCCCAAACAGGGGGCTTAGTAGGACTGGGGCCAACGTCCTGACTTTC
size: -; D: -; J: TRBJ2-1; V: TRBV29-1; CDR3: CSVVPTRRGYNEQFF; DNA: TGCAGCGTTGTTCCCACCAGACGCGGCTACAATGAGCAGTTCTTC
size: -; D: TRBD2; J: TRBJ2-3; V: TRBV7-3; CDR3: CASSSPLLAGGGDTQYF; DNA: TGTGCCAGCAGCTCCCCCCTCCTAGCGGGGGGAGGAGATACGCAGTATTTT
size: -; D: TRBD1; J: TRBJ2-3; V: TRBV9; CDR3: CASRPPGQGADTQYF; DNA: TGTGCCAGCAGACCTCCGGGACAGGGGGCAGATACGCAGTATTTT
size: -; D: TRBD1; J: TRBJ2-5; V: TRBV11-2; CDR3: CASSGRTGPRETQYF; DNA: TGTGCCAGCAGCGGCCGGACAGGGCCAAGAGAGACCCAGTACTTC